The 14 T cell receptor beta chains below come from one sample, sequenced in a study of blood T cell repertoires in COVID-19. Profiled with immunoSEQ multiplex PCR; TCRdb holds only in-frame clones, not every one. The top ten hold under 12% of the sample, which has around 150,000 clones, around nine tenths seen once. Sequencing input: peripheral blood. All receptors come from a man aged 50-59 years with active or convalescent COVID-19.

The chain joins TRBV6-6 to TRBJ1-5; TRBD1 aligns across 9 bases. The CDR3 is 14 amino acids. Trimming took 7 bases from V and 5 from J; bases not matched to a gene: 6. Germline V lookup: CDR1 MNHNY, CDR2 SVGAGI (reference sequence). This CDR3 reads CASNNGQGYQPQHF. As DNA, the CDR3 is TGTGCCAGCAACAACGGACAGGGGTATCAGCCCCAGCATTTT.

This sequence joins TRBV7-9 and TRBJ1-1, with a possible D match to TRBD1 (6 bases). V lost 8 bases and J 6 bases, leaving 22 bases between the germline ends. The CDR3 loop spans 15 amino acids. From germline, CDR1 is SEHNR and CDR2 FQNEAQ (reference sequence). DNA for the CDR3: TGTGCCAGCGGCCTTGGGGGCCGCCCCAGCGCTGAAGCTTTCTTT. Its translation: CASGLGGRPSAEAFF.

The chain is built from TRBV27 and TRBJ2-2; 10 bases agree with TRBD1. V was pared by 7 bases and J by 3 bases, with 5 bases of the junction left unmatched. Germline values: CDR1 MNHEY, CDR2 SMNVEV (reference sequence). This CDR3 region has 15 residues. This CDR3 is CASNSGTGDTGELFF. Here the CDR3 DNA reads TGTGCCAGCAATAGTGGGACAGGGGACACCGGGGAGCTGTTTTTT.

V usage is TRBV5-5 and J usage is TRBJ2-1; 16 positions agree with TRBD2. This CDR3 is built from 17 residues. Germline CDR1 reads SGHKS; CDR2 reads YYEKEE (reference sequence). V was pared by 2 bases and J by 8 bases, with 7 bases of the junction left unmatched. CDR3 sequence reads: CASSLDGTSGRVDEQFF. CDR3 sequence (DNA): TGTGCCAGCAGCTTAGATGGGACTAGCGGGAGGGTGGATGAGCAGTTCTTC. Full variable domain (remainder filled in from reference TRBV5-5 and TRBJ2-1): DAGVTQSPTHLIKTRGQQVTLRCSPISGHKSVSWYQQVLGQGPQFIFQYYEKEERGRGNFPDRFSARQFPNYSSELNVNALLLGDSALYLCASSLDGTSGRVDEQFFGPGTRLTVL.

This chain joins TRBV9 and TRBJ2-2; 9 bases align to TRBD1. CDR3 length equals 16 residues. V was pared by 2 bases and J by 8 bases, with 10 bases of the junction left unmatched. Germline V gene data show CDR1 as SGDLS and CDR2 as YYNGEE. CDR3 nucleotide sequence: TGTGCCAGCAGCGTGGACAGGGGTCTTTCCTCTGGGGAGCTGTTTTTT. This sequence encodes CASSVDRGLSSGELFF.

The chain joins TRBV19 to TRBJ2-1, with D maybe TRBD2 (6 bases). Germline V gene lookup returns CDR1 LNHDA and CDR2 SQIVND (reference sequence). The length of the CDR3 is 13 residues. V lost 8 bases and J 0 bases, leaving 8 bases between the germline ends. The CDR3 sequence: CASQRASYNEQFF. CDR3 in DNA: TGTGCCAGTCAGCGGGCCTCCTACAATGAGCAGTTCTTC.

The CDR3 nucleotides are TGTGCCAGCAGAGCTAGCACAGATACGCAGTATTTT. This sequence encodes CASRASTDTQYF. V and J are TRBV27 and TRBJ2-3; unclear D gene. CDR1 and CDR2 from the germline V gene are MNHEY and SMNVEV (reference sequence). V was pared by 6 bases and J by 0 bases, with 4 bases between. This CDR3 contains 12 residues.

This clone was observed a few times. The chain combines TRBV7-8 with TRBJ1-3; D is perhaps TRBD1 (5 bases). Trimming took off 5 bases at V and 2 bases at J, with 10 bases between the two ends. This CDR3 is built from 14 residues. Germline CDR1 and CDR2: SGHVS and FQNEAQ. CDR3 residues: CASSPTRAGNTIYF. CDR3 coding DNA: TGTGCCAGCAGCCCCACCAGGGCTGGAAACACCATATATTTT.

J is TRBJ2-1 and V is TRBV6-2 or TRBV6-3; maybe TRBD1 (6 bases). Germline V lookup: CDR1 MNHEY, CDR2 SVGEGT. The CDR3 is 19 residues long. V dropped 4 bases and J dropped 0 bases, with 22 bases sitting between them. The CDR3 here is CASSSLGTQQGLSYNEQFF. As DNA, the CDR3 is TGTGCCAGCAGTTCCCTCGGAACGCAACAGGGTCTCTCCTACAATGAGCAGTTCTTC.

This chain joins TRBV6-1 and TRBJ1-2; a weak D match, TRBD1 (6 bases). V was shortened by 2 bases and J by 5 bases, with 9 bases between the two germline ends. Germline lookup yields CDR1 MNHNS and CDR2 SASEGT. CDR3 length equals 13 residues. CDR3 bases: TGTGCCAGCAGTGAAATGGGGGCGTATGGCTACACCTTC. Translating it yields CASSEMGAYGYTF.

The V gene is TRBV21-1, the J gene TRBJ2-2; the D call of TRBD1 is as the table states it, not checked on the DNA. TRBV21-1 corresponds to a pseudogene. This CDR3 spans 15 amino acids. The CDR3 nucleotides are TGTGCCAGCAGCCCACAGGGGGTGGACACCGGGGAGCTGTTTTTT. It is translated as CASSPQGVDTGELFF.

The rearrangement links TRBV5-4 to TRBJ1-1; 10 bases fit TRBD1. This CDR3 is 16 amino acids long. After removal of 0 bases from V and 1 base from J, the junction contained 3 bases not matched to a gene. Germline CDR1 reads SGHNT; CDR2 reads YYREEE (reference sequence). The CDR3 DNA reads as TGTGCCAGCAGCTTGGGGGACAGGGGCCCGAACACTGAAGCTTTCTTT. Protein product: CASSLGDRGPNTEAFF.

The chain joins TRBV6-5 to TRBJ2-1, with unresolved D. V was clipped by 7 bases and J by 8 bases, with 12 bases between them. The CDR3 has 12 amino acids. The V gene's germline CDR1 is MNHEY and CDR2 SVGAGI. The DNA for the CDR3 is TGTGCCAGCAATCCAGGATTCGATGAGCAGTTCTTC. As protein: CASNPGFDEQFF.

The rearrangement joins TRBV28 to TRBJ2-2, with D maybe TRBD2 (6 bases). The V end lost 2 bases, the J end lost 1 base, and 8 bases lay between the germline ends. The CDR3 is 15 amino acids. Germline loops: CDR1 MDHEN, CDR2 SYDVKM. CDR3 DNA sequence: TGTGCCAGCAGTTTAGTGGGGGGGAACACCGGGGAGCTGTTTTTT. Its protein is CASSLVGGNTGELFF.